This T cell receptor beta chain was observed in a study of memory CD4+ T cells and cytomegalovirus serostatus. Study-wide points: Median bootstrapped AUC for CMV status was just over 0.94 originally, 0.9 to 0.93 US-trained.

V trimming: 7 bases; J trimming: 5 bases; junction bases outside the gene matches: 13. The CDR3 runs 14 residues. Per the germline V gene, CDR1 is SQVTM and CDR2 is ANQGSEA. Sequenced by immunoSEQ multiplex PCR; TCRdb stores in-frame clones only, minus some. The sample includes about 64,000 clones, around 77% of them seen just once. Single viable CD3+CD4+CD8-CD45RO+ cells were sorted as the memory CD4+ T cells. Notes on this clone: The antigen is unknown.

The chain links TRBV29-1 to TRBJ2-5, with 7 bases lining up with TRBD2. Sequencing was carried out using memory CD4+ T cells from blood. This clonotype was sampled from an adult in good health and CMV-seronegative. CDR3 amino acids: CSARGGVLGETQYF. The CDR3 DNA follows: TGCAGCGCACGTGGGGGGGTTTTGGGGGAGACCCAGTACTTC. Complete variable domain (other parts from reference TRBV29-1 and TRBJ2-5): SAVISQKPSRDICQRGTSLTIQCQVDSQVTMMFWYRQQPGQSLTLIATANQGSEATYESGFVIDKFPISRPNLTFSTLTVSNMSPEDSSIYLCSARGGVLGETQYFGPGTRLLVL.